This passage covers 5 T cell receptor beta chains from one sample sequenced in a study of tissue T cells after allogeneic stem cell transplantation. Here immunoSEQ multiplex PCR was the method, and the copy in TCRdb shows in-frame clones only, minus some. The sample records 4,300 or so clones, 45% being singletons. Specified time point: mouse harvest day 14 after allogeneic transplant. Each mouse received 10^7 T-cell-depleted marrow cells plus 10^6 splenic CD5+ T cells by tail vein. The specimen was gut tissue. The origin of the receptors is a female BALB/c mouse given C57BL/6 T cells with graft-versus-host disease after an allogeneic hematopoietic cell transplant.

Notes on this clone: Gene and germline names: mouse. The read comes to an end 1 residue before the CDR3 does, leaving the germline J gene to fill in the end. This chain connects TRBV23 to TRBJ2-1. Germline lookup yields CDR1 KGHTA and CDR2 FQNQQP. The CDR3 consists of 16 residues. CDR3 region: CSSSPRGGDNYAEQFF. The covered CDR3 bases are TGCTCCAGCAGTCCCAGGGGGGGGGATAACTATGCTGAGCAGTTC.

This clone occurred a few times. Each gene name is a mouse one. The read is 1 residue too short to cover the CDR3 end, so that end is filled in from the germline J gene. The chain recombines TRBV26 with TRBJ2-4, with D perhaps matching TRBD2 (5 bases). Germline V gene sequence: CDR1 KGHPV, CDR2 FQNQEV (reference sequence). Trimming stripped 3 bases from V and 2 bases from J, with 9 bases between. The CDR3 covers 14 residues. The CDR3 protein is CASSLSGIQNTLYF. The covered CDR3 bases are TGTGCCAGCAGTCTCTCTGGGATTCAAAACACCTTGTAC.

Comments on this clone: All gene names here are mouse names. The CDR3 goes on 1 residue after the read ends, and that part is filled in from the germline J gene. The chain recombines TRBV3 with TRBJ2-2, with unresolved D. V dropped 3 bases and J dropped 3 bases, with 8 bases sitting between them. The CDR3 is made up of 14 amino acids. Germline V gene sequence: CDR1 SNHLY, CDR2 FYNGKV (reference sequence). CDR3 DNA (partial): TGTGCCAGCAGCTTCGGGAGGGACACCGGGCAGCTCTAC. This codes for CASSFGRDTGQLY. The CDR3 in its entirety is CASSFGRDTGQLYF.

On this clone: Genes and germline come from the mouse. The read is 1 residue too short to cover the CDR3 end, so that end is filled in from the germline J gene. The gene calls are TRBV13-3 and TRBJ2-5; perhaps TRBD2 as D (5 bases). Germline V lookup: CDR1 NNHDY, CDR2 SYVADS. V was clipped by 2 bases and J by 1 base, with 5 bases between them. The CDR3 contains 13 residues. The covered CDR3 bases are TGTGCCAGCAGTGAACTGGACCAAGACACCCAGTAC. Translating it yields CASSELDQDTQY. The full CDR3 is CASSELDQDTQYF.

For this clone: Gene names and germline match the mouse. The read stops 1 residue short of the end of the CDR3; the missing end is completed from the germline J gene. This chain connects TRBV26 to TRBJ2-4; D unclear. The CDR3 loop spans 14 amino acids. V dropped 3 bases and J dropped 0 bases, with 7 bases sitting between them. Germline V gene sequence: CDR1 KGHPV, CDR2 FQNQEV (reference sequence). The chain's CDR3 is CASSLGGSQNTLYF. The DNA read from the CDR3 is TGTGCCAGCAGTCTCGGCGGGAGTCAAAACACCTTGTAC.